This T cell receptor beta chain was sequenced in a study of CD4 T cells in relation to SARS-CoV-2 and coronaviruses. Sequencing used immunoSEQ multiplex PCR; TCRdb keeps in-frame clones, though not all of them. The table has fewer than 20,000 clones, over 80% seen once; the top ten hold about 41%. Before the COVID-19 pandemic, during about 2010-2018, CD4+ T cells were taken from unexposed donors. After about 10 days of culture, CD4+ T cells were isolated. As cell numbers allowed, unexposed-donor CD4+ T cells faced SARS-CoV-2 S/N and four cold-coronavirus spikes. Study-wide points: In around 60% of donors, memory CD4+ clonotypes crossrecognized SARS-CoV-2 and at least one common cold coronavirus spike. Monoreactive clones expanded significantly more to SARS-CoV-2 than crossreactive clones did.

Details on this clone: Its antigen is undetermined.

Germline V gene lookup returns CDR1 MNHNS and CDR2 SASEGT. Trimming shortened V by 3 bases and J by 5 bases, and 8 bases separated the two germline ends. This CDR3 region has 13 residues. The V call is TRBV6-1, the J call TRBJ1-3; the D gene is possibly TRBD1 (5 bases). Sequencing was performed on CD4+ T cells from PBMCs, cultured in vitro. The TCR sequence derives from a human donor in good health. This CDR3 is CASSDPGRNTIYF. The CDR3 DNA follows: TGTGCCAGCAGTGATCCGGGGCGAAACACCATATATTTT.